A single sample gave rise to the 3 T cell receptor beta chains below, sequenced in a study of control samples from healthy donors and cancer patients. The protocol was immunoSEQ multiplex PCR, while the TCRdb copy is restricted to in-frame clones and leaves out a portion. The data show about 150,000 clones, about 86% seen once. The sequenced material came from blood. Source of these receptors: a man between 18 and 35 years old in good health.

The V call is TRBV5-1, the J call TRBJ2-3; the match to TRBD2 covers 15 bases. This CDR3 spans 16 amino acids. The germline V gene encodes CDR1 SGHRS and CDR2 YFSETQ. V was pared by 4 bases and J by 6 bases, with 6 bases of the junction left unmatched. Here the CDR3 reads CASSGGLAGGADTQYF. In DNA form, the CDR3 reads TGCGCCAGCAGCGGGGGACTAGCGGGGGGCGCGGATACGCAGTATTTT.

In its sample, this clone was seen once. V is TRBV6-2 or TRBV6-3 and J is TRBJ1-5; D is ambiguous. Germline V CDR1 and CDR2: MNHEY, SVGEGT. The CDR3 has 10 residues. V lost 4 bases to trimming and J lost 14 bases, with 9 bases between them. This chain's CDR3 is CASSFTDEHF. The CDR3 DNA reads as TGTGCCAGCAGTTTCACGGACGAGCATTTT.

The chain joins TRBV28 to TRBJ2-7; 10 nucleotides agree with TRBD1. CDR3 length: 16 amino acids. V lost 4 bases and J lost 5; bases outside the gene matches: 11. Germline V gene lookup returns CDR1 MDHEN and CDR2 SYDVKM. CDR3 sequence (DNA): TGTGCCAGCAGTTCCCTAGGGGGACAGGGGACCGACGAGCAGTACTTC. Protein sequence: CASSSLGGQGTDEQYF.